These 3 T cell receptor beta chains originate from one sample sequenced in a study of OX40 agonist ivuxolimab in advanced cancers. TCRdb's table, derived via immunoSEQ multiplex PCR, lists solely in-frame clones and lacks some. The data contain approximately 82,000 clones, 75% to 90% of them seen just once; the ten biggest clones take up around 2.4%. Sample: CD4+ or CD8+ T cells sorted from blood, taken in a trial of the OX40 agonist ivuxolimab. These receptor sequences come from an adult with an advanced solid tumor such as melanoma, head and neck, liver or kidney cancer.

The chain is built from TRBV7-2 and TRBJ2-3; no clear D. Looked up from germline, CDR1 is SGHTA and CDR2 is FQGNSA. V dropped 2 bases and J dropped 2 bases, with 5 bases sitting between them. The CDR3 loop spans 13 amino acids. CDR3 sequence: CASSLTITDTQYF. The DNA for the CDR3 is TGTGCCAGCAGCTTAACTATCACAGATACGCAGTATTTT.

CDR3 nucleotides: TGTGCCAGCAGTGAAGGGACGGGATTATCCTACGAGCAGTACTTC. Translation: CASSEGTGLSYEQYF. The genes are TRBV6-1 and TRBJ2-7, with D perhaps TRBD2 (5 bases). Trimming removed 1 base from V and 1 base from J, with 11 bases in between. The CDR3 totals 15 residues. The germline gives CDR1 MNHNS, CDR2 SASEGT.

The chain uses TRBV7-6 and TRBJ2-1, with 8 bases lining up with TRBD2. This CDR3 contains 16 residues. The trim removed 0 bases at V and 3 bases at J, leaving 4 bases unmatched. Germline assignment: CDR1 SGHVS and CDR2 FNYEAQ. The CDR3 sequence: CASSLASGGLYNEQFF. Written as DNA, the CDR3 is TGTGCCAGCAGCTTAGCGAGCGGGGGCCTCTACAATGAGCAGTTCTTC.